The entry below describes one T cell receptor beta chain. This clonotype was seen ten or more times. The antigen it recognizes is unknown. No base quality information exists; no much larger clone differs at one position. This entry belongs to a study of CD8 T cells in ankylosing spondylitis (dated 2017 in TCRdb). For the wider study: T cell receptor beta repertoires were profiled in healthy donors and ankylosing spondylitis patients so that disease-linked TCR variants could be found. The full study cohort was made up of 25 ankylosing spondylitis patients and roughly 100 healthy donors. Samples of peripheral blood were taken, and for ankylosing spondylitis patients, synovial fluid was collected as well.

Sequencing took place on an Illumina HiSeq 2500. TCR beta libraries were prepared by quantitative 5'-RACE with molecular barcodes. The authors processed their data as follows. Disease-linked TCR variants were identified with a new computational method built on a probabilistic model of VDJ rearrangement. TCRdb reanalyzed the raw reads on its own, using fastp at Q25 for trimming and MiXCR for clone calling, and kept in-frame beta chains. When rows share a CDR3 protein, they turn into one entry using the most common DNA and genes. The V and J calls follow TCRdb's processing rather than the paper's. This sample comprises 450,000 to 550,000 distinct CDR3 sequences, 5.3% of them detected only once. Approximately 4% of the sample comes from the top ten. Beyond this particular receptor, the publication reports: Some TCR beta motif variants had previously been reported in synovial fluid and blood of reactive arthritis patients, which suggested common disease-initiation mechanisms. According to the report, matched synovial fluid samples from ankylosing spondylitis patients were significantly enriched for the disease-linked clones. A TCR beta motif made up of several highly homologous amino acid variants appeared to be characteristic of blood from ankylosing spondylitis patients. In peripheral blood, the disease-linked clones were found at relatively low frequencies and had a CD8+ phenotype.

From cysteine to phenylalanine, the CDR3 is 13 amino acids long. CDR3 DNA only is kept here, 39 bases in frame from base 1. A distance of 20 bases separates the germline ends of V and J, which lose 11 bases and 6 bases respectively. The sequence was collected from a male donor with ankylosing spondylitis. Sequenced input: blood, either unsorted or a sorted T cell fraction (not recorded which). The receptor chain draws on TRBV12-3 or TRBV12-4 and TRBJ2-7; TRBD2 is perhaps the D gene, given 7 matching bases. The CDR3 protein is CASGLERGGEQYF. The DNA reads TGTGCCTCCGGACTGGAGAGGGGGGGCGAGCAGTACTTC.